These 10 T cell receptor beta chains were all obtained from the same sample, sequenced in a study of PD-1 blockade in classical Hodgkin lymphoma. Profiled with immunoSEQ multiplex PCR; TCRdb holds only in-frame clones, not every one. Of fewer than 30,000 clones listed, approximately 82% are singletons. Every one of the patients relapsed after autologous stem cell transplantation (brentuximab vedotin exposure was variable). This specimen consisted of peripheral blood mononuclear cells (PBMCs), obtained before the second cycle of nivolumab. These receptors all come from a human donor with classical Hodgkin lymphoma.

The chain links TRBV6-5 to TRBJ2-7, with TRBD2 identical over 10 bases. The CDR3 sequence is 14 residues long. The V gene's germline CDR1 is MNHEY and CDR2 SVGAGI. The trim removed 5 bases at V and 3 bases at J, leaving 4 bases unmatched. The CDR3 DNA reads TGTGCCAGCAGTGCTAGCGGGGGTTTCTACGAGCAGTACTTC. It is translated as CASSASGGFYEQYF.

V gene TRBV6-6 combines with J gene TRBJ2-3; 10 bases fit TRBD2. The V and J ends lost 6 bases and 6 bases, in that order; junction bases with no gene match: 6. Germline CDR1 and CDR2: MNHNY and SVGAGI (reference sequence). The CDR3 extends over 14 amino acids. The CDR3 DNA follows: TGTGCCAGCAGCCCAGCGGGGGGGCTGGATACGCAGTATTTT. It codes for CASSPAGGLDTQYF.

The chain has TRBV10-3 and TRBJ2-7; D is uncertain. CDR3 length: 13 amino acids. The V and J ends lost 2 bases and 6 bases respectively, with 11 bases between them. The V gene's germline CDR1 is ENHRY and CDR2 SYGVKD. CDR3 bases: TGTGCCATCAGTGAGATCCGGGTTGGCGAGCAGTACGTC. It is translated as CAISEIRVGEQYV.

The chain carries TRBV5-1 and TRBJ1-6; D is uncertain. Germline-derived CDR1 and CDR2 are SGHRS and YFSETQ. The CDR3 has 16 amino acids. The ends were cut back, 5 bases at V and 0 bases at J, with 12 bases in the middle. The CDR3 region has the DNA TGCGCCAGCAGGGTAGAACCGAGCTCCTATAATTCACCCCTCCACTTT. It yields the protein CASRVEPSSYNSPLHF.

The chain combines TRBV29-1 with TRBJ1-1; no firm D call. This CDR3 has 14 amino acids. In germline, CDR1 is SQVTM, CDR2 ANQGSEA. Deletions cut 2 bases from V and 7 bases from J, with 17 bases between. CDR3: CSVEQPGRIREAFF. The CDR3 DNA reads TGCAGCGTTGAACAGCCAGGTAGGATACGTGAAGCTTTCTTT.

This sequence joins TRBV9 and TRBJ2-7, with D possibly matching TRBD1 (6 bases). V gave up 3 bases and J gave up 5 bases, with 15 bases separating them. CDR1 and CDR2 from the germline V gene are SGDLS and YYNGEE. The CDR3 is 14 residues long. The CDR3 sequence: CASSADRLKDEQYF. The CDR3, as DNA: TGTGCCAGCAGCGCCGACAGGTTAAAGGACGAGCAGTACTTC. Complete variable domain (other parts from reference TRBV9 and TRBJ2-7): DSGVTQTPKHLITATGQRVTLRCSPRSGDLSVYWYQQSLDQGLQFLIQYYNGEERAKGNILERFSAQQFPDLHSELNLSSLELGDSALYFCASSADRLKDEQYFGPGTRLTVT.

J is TRBJ1-1 and V is TRBV5-6, with 7 bases that match TRBD1. Germline values: CDR1 SGHDT, CDR2 YYEEEE. The J segment lost 1 base and the V segment lost 2 bases, leaving 8 bases of the junction unmatched. The CDR3 has 16 residues. The CDR3 DNA reads TGTGCCAGCAGCTTCTGGGGCAGGGGGACGAACACTGAAGCTTTCTTT. Translation gives CASSFWGRGTNTEAFF.

The V and J genes are TRBV7-9 and TRBJ2-7; D remains unclear. Germline loops: CDR1 SEHNR, CDR2 FQNEAQ (reference sequence). The CDR3 extends over 16 amino acids. V gave up 0 bases and J gave up 4 bases, with 16 bases separating them. The CDR3 DNA reads TGTGCCAGCAGCTTAGCGAGGAGAACCGGGCGGTACGAGCAGTACTTC. Residues: CASSLARRTGRYEQYF.

This chain connects TRBV7-8 to TRBJ1-1, with a tentative D call TRBD1 (6 bases). The V and J ends lost 5 bases and 4 bases respectively, with 14 bases between them. Germline assignment: CDR1 SGHVS and CDR2 FQNEAQ. This CDR3 spans 14 amino acids. CDR3 bases: TGTGCCAGCAGCGCTCAACAGGGTGGCACTGAAGCTTTCTTT. This codes for CASSAQQGGTEAFF.

This sequence joins TRBV7-9 and TRBJ2-5, with TRBD2 identical over 15 bases. Looked up from germline, CDR1 is SEHNR and CDR2 is FQNEAQ (reference sequence). V trimming: 5 bases; J trimming: 4 bases; junction bases outside the gene matches: 8. The CDR3 contains 17 residues. Here the CDR3 reads CASSPAGTSGRSETQYF. For the CDR3, the DNA is TGTGCCAGCAGCCCGGCTGGGACTAGCGGGAGGTCAGAGACCCAGTACTTC.